What follows describes a single T cell receptor beta chain. The record originates from a study of blood T cell repertoires in COVID-19. For the study at large: Sites across the United States, Italy and Spain contributed samples from acute and convalescent COVID-19. PBMCs, B-cell-depleted T cells, or T cells provided the cDNA or gDNA that made up the material.

Germline loops: CDR1 SGHAT, CDR2 FQNNGV. V dropped 0 bases and J dropped 7 bases, with 10 bases sitting between them. The CDR3 sequence is 13 residues long. Methods used by the authors: Estimated nucleated cell counts came from reference gene primer amplification. Assay: immunoSEQ multiplex PCR; the TCRdb copy retains only in-frame clones and omits some. V and J calls and clone size are those listed in that table; D and trimming were worked out from the DNA. This sample has about 200,000 clones; 70% to 90% occur once, and the top ten carry 9.5% to 12%. Sequencing was carried out using peripheral blood. This TCR came from a human donor with active or convalescent COVID-19. The donor label of this sample is uncertain. The chain uses TRBV11-2 and TRBJ2-7, with D perhaps matching TRBD2 (5 bases). CDR3 region: CASSLENSGEQYF. For the CDR3, the DNA is TGTGCCAGCAGCTTAGAGAATTCGGGGGAGCAGTACTTC.